The source of this T cell receptor (beta chain) is a study of OX40 agonist ivuxolimab in advanced cancers. Overall study: Of mixed ages from about 20 to 80 and averaging approximately 60 years, the group was around 78% male.

TCRdb's copy holds only in-frame clones and misses some; the assay was immunoSEQ multiplex PCR. Found here are tens of thousands of clones, about 83% of them singletons; the top ten hold 3% to 3.5%. This clonotype originated in an adult with an advanced solid tumor such as melanoma, head and neck, liver or kidney cancer. Sequenced here: CD4+ or CD8+ T cells sorted from blood, sampled in a trial of the OX40 agonist ivuxolimab.

In DNA form, the CDR3 reads TGTGCCAGCAGCTTAGGGGGGGATGGGCAGCCCCAGCATTTT. This translates into CASSLGGDGQPQHF. The V gene is TRBV7-2, the J gene TRBJ1-5, with D perhaps matching TRBD1 (5 bases). Germline lookup yields CDR1 SGHTA and CDR2 FQGNSA. The CDR3 spans 14 residues. V shed 1 base and J shed 7 bases, with 11 bases lying between them. Filled out from reference TRBV7-2 and TRBJ1-5, the complete variable domain reads GAGVSQSPSNKVTEKGKDVELRCDPISGHTALYWYRQSLGQGLEFLIYFQGNSAPDKSGLPSDRFSAERTGGSVSTLTIQRTQQEDSAVYLCASSLGGDGQPQHFGDGTRLSIL.